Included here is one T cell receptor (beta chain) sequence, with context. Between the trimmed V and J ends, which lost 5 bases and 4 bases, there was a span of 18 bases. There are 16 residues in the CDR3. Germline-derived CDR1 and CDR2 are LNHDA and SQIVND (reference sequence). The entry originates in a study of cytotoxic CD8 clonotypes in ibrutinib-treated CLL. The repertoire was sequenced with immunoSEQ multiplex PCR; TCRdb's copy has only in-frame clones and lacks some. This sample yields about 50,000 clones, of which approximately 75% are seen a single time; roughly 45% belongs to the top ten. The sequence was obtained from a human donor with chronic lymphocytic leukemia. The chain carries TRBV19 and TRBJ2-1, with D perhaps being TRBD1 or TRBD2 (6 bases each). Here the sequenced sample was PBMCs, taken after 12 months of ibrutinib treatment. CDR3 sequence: CASSGWGAEGYNEQFF. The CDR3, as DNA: TGTGCCAGTAGTGGATGGGGGGCGGAGGGTTACAATGAGCAGTTCTTC.